This T cell receptor (beta chain) comes out of a study of blood T cells in healthy people across ages. Study-level points and caveats: Roughly linearly, TCR beta diversity per million T cells fell as age increased.

Combining a sample-barcoded 5' primer with a J-beta primer mix, a second PCR ran for about 7 to 11 cycles. CDR3-containing paired-end reads numbered at least 3 million in each sample. TCRdb re-derived calls from the 5' RACE reads in MiXCR, one entry per CDR3 protein. The data contain more than 500,000 distinct CDR3 sequences, about 27% of them singletons. This clonotype occurred a few times. Its antigen remains unknown. Isolation yielded PBMCs, at least 6.5 million per sample, in every case. At least 5 micrograms of total RNA were extracted per sample. In addition, the sample was reused for a study of T cells of mothers and their children.

This receptor was identified in a boy aged 2-15 years in good health. The sequenced sample was blood.

CDR3 region: CASSPSGTAYNEQFF. CDR3 in DNA: TGTGCCAGCAGCCCAAGCGGGACGGCCTACAATGAGCAGTTCTTC. This chain joins TRBV9 and TRBJ2-1; TRBD2 agrees at 7 bases. V was pared by 4 bases and J by 2 bases, with 6 bases of the junction left unmatched. The CDR3 covers 15 residues. The germline V gene has CDR1 SGDLS and CDR2 YYNGEE.